This T cell receptor (beta chain) was sequenced during a study of blood T cell repertoires in COVID-19 (TCRdb year 2020). Context from the whole study: The collaborator samples originated in the United States, Italy and Spain and spanned the acute and convalescent phases of COVID-19. The material from the prospective study consisted of cDNA or gDNA derived from T cells, B-cell-depleted T cells, or PBMCs. Subjects who had been exposed to COVID-19, were actively infected with it, or had recovered from it provided the deeply sampled blood TCRbeta repertoires that made up the dataset. A freely available public database, intended as a resource for researchers studying the immune response to SARS-CoV-2, is where the repertoires were released. The samples were drawn from the first 160 participants of the ongoing ImmuneRACE study and from more than 1,000 subjects provided by 6 global collaborators. Nearly every sample came with metadata listing a de-identified subject ID, COVID-19 status, age in years and sex. Where HLA class I and class II types were available, the types were taken from metadata supplied by the sample provider, not from assay-based typing.

The germline V gene yields MNHEY for CDR1 and SVGEGT for CDR2. Reading from cysteine to phenylalanine, the CDR3 counts 15 amino acids. Only the CDR3 DNA is retained, 45 bases long and in frame from the first base. V loses 2 bases of germline sequence and J loses 8 bases, and the interval between the two ends is 18 bases. With respect to this clone: Its antigen is unknown. The sample holds no much larger clone one base away, and base qualities are not on file.

Findings and caveats that apply to the study as a whole: The quantity of clinical and demographic metadata differed by source and by participant and was supplied without curation.

Enrolling through a virtual design, the prospective study's participants ranged in age from roughly 18 to 95 years and lived across roughly 24 United States geographic areas. In the prospective study, cohorts were assigned on the basis of participant-reported clinical history obtained from a screening survey and a study questionnaire. Recovered participants in ImmuneRACE Cohort 3 were defined by two consecutive negative NP/OP PCR tests, clearance by a healthcare professional, or resolution of symptoms. In the prospective study, mobile phlebotomists collected whole blood, serum and a nasopharyngeal or oropharyngeal swab from each participant. Additional blood draws and questionnaires over an approximately two-month period could optionally be provided by prospective study participants. Before DNA extraction, prospective study blood samples were shipped either frozen or at room temperature. TCRbeta CDR3 regions were amplified from genomic DNA by means of the immunoSEQ Assay, a bias-controlled multiplex PCR. Per the original workflow: Within the assay, amplification of reference gene primers was used to estimate how many nucleated cells each sample contained. To quantify the absolute abundance of each unique TCRbeta CDR3 rearrangement, sequence reads were collapsed and filtered. For each sample, productive Simpson clonality was calculated by taking the square root of Simpson's diversity index across productive rearrangements. Entries here come from immuneACCESS through TCRdb and include only in-frame sequences with V and J called. Some clones fail to appear in such tables; in the studies checked, an unresolved V gene covers under half of the shortfall, and the cause of the remainder is unknown. That table supplies the V and J calls and clone size; D and trimming were determined from the DNA. In this sample the table shows a few hundred thousand clones, about nine tenths of which occur a single time. The ten largest clones take up approximately 3% of the sample.

Specimen: PBMCs or T cells enriched from blood (not recorded which). The receptor chain draws on TRBV6-2 or TRBV6-3 and TRBJ1-2; perhaps TRBD1 is the D gene, with 6 bases matching. The source is a woman aged 50 to 60 who had recovered from COVID-19. The bases are TGTGCCAGCAGTTACGGAACCTTTTGGGGGCCCGGCTACACCTTC. This translates into CASSYGTFWGPGYTF.